The text below deals with one T cell receptor (beta chain). Its antigen is currently not known. Base-call qualities are not available, and no considerably larger clone is one nucleotide away. The TCR beta CDR3 regions were amplified from the RNA transcripts. For the first round of RT-PCR on the TCR CDR3, the HTBI primer set was used together with the Qiagen OneStep RT-PCR kit. Libraries were constructed in a second round of multiplex PCR, after which size selection and purification were performed. Sequencing of the libraries was done on an Illumina HiSeq2000 using paired-end 100 bp reads. In the source study's methods: SOAPnuke was used to process the raw data, with reads discarded if the reads contained adapters or uncalled bases, had a mean Phred below 15, or lacked an exact constant-primer or identifier match. High-quality paired reads were merged using COPE v1.2.5, and each unique nucleotide sequence was defined as a clonotype. MiTCR v1.1 was used to align clonotypes to the IMGT TRBV, TRBD and TRBJ reference segments. The analysis was restricted to V-J combinations with a frequency above 0.0001, which together covered about 99% of the repertoires. The TCS score was defined as F50 (clonal expansion) divided by E x V (chaos), with BLOSUM62-based TCRdist calculated between CDR3 peptides within each V-J. Welch's t-statistics and random forest reduced 500 to 550 V-J features to 13, which were used in a naive Bayes classifier (R e1071). TCRdb handled the public reads itself, with Q25 trimming in fastp and clone calling in MiXCR, and kept productive beta chains. Each CDR3 protein appears once, grouped with its most common genes and DNA. TCRdb's processing, not the authors', yielded these V and J calls. This sample has some 270,000 distinct CDR3 sequences in its table, and around 15% of those were observed once. Jointly, the top ten make up roughly 7.7% of the sample.

From its cysteine to its phenylalanine, the CDR3 spans 13 amino acids. The CDR3 DNA has 39 bases and is translated from base 1. The V end gives up 5 bases and the J end 5 bases, leaving 3 bases in the junction not matched to a gene. CDR1 and CDR2 are drawn from the germline V gene (reference sequence): LNHDA, SQIVND. The entry originates in a study of T cells in Graves' hyperthyroidism and ophthalmopathy (dated by TCRdb to between 2017 and 2020). About the study as a whole: Peripheral blood samples were taken at initial diagnosis, before any treatment was given. The study also compared thyroid tissue and blood T-cell repertoires from roughly 6 Graves' hyperthyroidism patients. For training and testing, the 95 to 100 patients in the discovery cohort were randomly divided in a 7:3 ratio. TCR Vbeta CDR3 sequencing of 135 peripheral blood samples (roughly 41 ophthalmopathy, roughly 72 hyperthyroidism and approximately 17 progressor patients) is reported in the paper. TCR V-J signatures able to tell the groups apart were searched for in a discovery cohort of 100 patients, of whom over 40 had Graves' ophthalmopathy and 55 to 60 had stable Graves' hyperthyroidism. Prospective prediction of ophthalmopathy was tested in an independent validation cohort consisting of 18 to 20 hyperthyroidism patients and some 16 patients who later progressed to ophthalmopathy. After blood sampling, hyperthyroidism patients were treated with methimazole at a starting dose of 30 mg daily, and ophthalmopathy patients were treated with high-dose intravenous methylprednisolone.

Here is what the overall study found, with its caveats: Ophthalmopathy was separated from stable hyperthyroidism by a 13 V-J signature model, with 85% to 90% sensitivity and roughly 84% specificity obtained in cross-validation and 80%/75% obtained in testing. Most expanded thyroid clonotypes (frequency above 0.001) were also detected in blood, a finding suggesting that blood repertoires may reflect thyroid immune responses. In validation, the model predicted progression to ophthalmopathy with just under 71% sensitivity and roughly 72% specificity, a median of 6.5 months before onset. Sample size was not statistically predetermined, and investigators were not blinded to group allocation.

Stable Graves' hyperthyroidism was defined as no progression to ophthalmopathy during 18 months of follow-up. Hyperthyroidism patients were aged 18 to 65 years and newly diagnosed, with disease duration of less than 2 months. Any patient with an uncontrolled infection, another autoimmune disease, pregnancy or lactation was excluded. Diagnoses relied on clinical symptoms, serum thyroxine and TRAb, thyroid ultrasound and orbital computed tomography. PBMCs were isolated from roughly 10 ml of fresh peripheral blood by Ficoll-Paque density gradient centrifugation. Trizol reagent was used to extract total RNA, and RNA quality was then checked on an Agilent 2100 Bioanalyzer.

This clonotype was sampled from a woman in her forties with Graves' hyperthyroidism. Material: blood. The chain is made from TRBV19 and TRBJ2-1, and TRBD1 matches 7 of the central bases. The nucleotide sequence reads TGTGCCAGTAGTGTCGGGACAGACAATGAGCAGTTCTTC. It specifies CASSVGTDNEQFF.